The clone carrying this T cell receptor beta chain was observed a handful of times. Its antigen is still unknown. The data originate from a study of identical twins. Study-wide points: Insertions were fewer in abundant cord blood beta clonotypes, whereas memory repertoires showed none of this pattern. Twins shared out-of-frame alpha sequences with excess low generation probability.

Looked up from germline, CDR1 is SEHNR and CDR2 is FQNEAQ (reference sequence). V lost 8 bases and J lost 7; bases outside the gene matches: 8. The CDR3 totals 12 residues. Template switching, a step in the protocol, added a universal primer site, and cDNA carried unique molecular identifiers. TCRdb re-called the 5' RACE reads through MiXCR, storing one row per CDR3 protein. The sample has 300,000 to 400,000 distinct CDR3 sequences, 12% seen once. These same data were also listed under a study on yellow fever vaccine responses in identical twins.

The V gene is TRBV7-9, the J gene TRBJ2-7; 7 bases agree with TRBD2. The receptor comes from a woman aged 18-35 years in good health. Specimen: CD8+ T cells sorted from blood. The CDR3 sequence is CASGSGNWEQYF. CDR3 DNA sequence: TGTGCCAGCGGAAGCGGGAACTGGGAGCAGTACTTC.